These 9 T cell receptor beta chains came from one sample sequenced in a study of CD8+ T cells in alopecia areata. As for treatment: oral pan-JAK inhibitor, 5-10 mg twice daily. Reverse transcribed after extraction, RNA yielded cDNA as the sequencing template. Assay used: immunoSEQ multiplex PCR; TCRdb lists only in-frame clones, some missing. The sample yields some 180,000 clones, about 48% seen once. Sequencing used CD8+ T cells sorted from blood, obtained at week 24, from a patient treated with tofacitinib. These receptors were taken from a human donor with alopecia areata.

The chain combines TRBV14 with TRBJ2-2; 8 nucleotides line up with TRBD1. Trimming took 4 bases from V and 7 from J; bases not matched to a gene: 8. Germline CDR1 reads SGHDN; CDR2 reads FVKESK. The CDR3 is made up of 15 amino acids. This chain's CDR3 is CASSPGDRRIGELFF. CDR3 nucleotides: TGTGCCAGCAGCCCCGGGGACAGGCGTATCGGGGAGCTGTTTTTT. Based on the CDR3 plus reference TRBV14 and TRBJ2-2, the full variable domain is EAGVTQFPSHSVIEKGQTVTLRCDPISGHDNLYWYRRVMGKEIKFLLHFVKESKQDESGMPNNRFLAERTGGTYSTLKVQPAELEDSGVYFCASSPGDRRIGELFFGEGSRLTVL.

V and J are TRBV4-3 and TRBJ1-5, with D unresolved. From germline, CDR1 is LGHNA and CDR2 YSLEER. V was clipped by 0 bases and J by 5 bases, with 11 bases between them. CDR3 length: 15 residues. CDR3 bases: TGCGCCAGCAGCCAAGATGGCCAGCCCGATCAGCCCCAGCATTTT. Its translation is CASSQDGQPDQPQHF.

The chain's CDR3 is CASSRTGNQPQHF. As DNA, the CDR3 is TGTGCCAGCAGTCGGACAGGGAATCAGCCCCAGCATTTT. The V and J genes are TRBV6-5 and TRBJ1-5; 8 bases fit TRBD1. J was trimmed by 4 bases and V by 5 bases; bases with no gene match: 1. Germline values: CDR1 MNHEY, CDR2 SVGAGI. CDR3 length: 13 amino acids.

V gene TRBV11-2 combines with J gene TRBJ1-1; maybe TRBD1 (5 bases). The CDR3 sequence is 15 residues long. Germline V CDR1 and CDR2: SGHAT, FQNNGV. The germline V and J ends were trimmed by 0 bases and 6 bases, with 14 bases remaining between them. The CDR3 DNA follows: TGTGCCAGCAGCTTAGAGGCAGGGAGGGTCGCTGAAGCTTTCTTT. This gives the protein CASSLEAGRVAEAFF.

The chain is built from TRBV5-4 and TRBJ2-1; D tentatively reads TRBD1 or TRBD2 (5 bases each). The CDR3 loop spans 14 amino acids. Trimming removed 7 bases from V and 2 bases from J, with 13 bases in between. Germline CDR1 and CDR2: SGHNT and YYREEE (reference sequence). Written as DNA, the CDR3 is TGTGCCAGCTTGCCGGGGCATACCTACAATGAGCAGTTCTTC. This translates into CASLPGHTYNEQFF.

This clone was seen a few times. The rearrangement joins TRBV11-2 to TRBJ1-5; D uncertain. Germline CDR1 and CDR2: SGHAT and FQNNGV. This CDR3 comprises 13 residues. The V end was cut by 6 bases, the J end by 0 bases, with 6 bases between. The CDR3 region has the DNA TGTGCCAGCAGTCGTTATAGCAATCAGCCCCAGCATTTT. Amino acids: CASSRYSNQPQHF.

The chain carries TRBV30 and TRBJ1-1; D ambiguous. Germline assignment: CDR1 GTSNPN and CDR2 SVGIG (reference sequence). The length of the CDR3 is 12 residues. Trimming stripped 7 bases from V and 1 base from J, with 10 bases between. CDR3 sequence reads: CALTRRNTEAFF. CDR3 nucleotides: TGTGCCTTAACCAGACGGAACACTGAAGCTTTCTTT.

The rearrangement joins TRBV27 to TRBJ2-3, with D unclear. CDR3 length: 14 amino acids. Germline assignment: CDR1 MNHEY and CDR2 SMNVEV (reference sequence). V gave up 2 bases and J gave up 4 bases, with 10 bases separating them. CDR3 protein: CASSLNRPSDTQYF. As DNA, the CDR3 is TGTGCCAGCAGTTTAAATCGTCCGTCAGATACGCAGTATTTT.

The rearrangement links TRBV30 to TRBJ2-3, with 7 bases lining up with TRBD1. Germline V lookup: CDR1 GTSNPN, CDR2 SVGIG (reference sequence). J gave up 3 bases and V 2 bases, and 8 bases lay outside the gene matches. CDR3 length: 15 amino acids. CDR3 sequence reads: CAWSPTGVGTDTQYF. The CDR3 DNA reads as TGTGCCTGGAGTCCAACAGGGGTAGGGACAGATACGCAGTATTTT. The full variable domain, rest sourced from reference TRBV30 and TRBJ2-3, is SQTIHQWPATLVQPVGSPLSLECTVEGTSNPNLYWYRQAAGRGLQLLFYSVGIGQISSEVPQNLSASRPQDRQFILSSKKLLLSDSGFYLCAWSPTGVGTDTQYFGPGTRLTVL.